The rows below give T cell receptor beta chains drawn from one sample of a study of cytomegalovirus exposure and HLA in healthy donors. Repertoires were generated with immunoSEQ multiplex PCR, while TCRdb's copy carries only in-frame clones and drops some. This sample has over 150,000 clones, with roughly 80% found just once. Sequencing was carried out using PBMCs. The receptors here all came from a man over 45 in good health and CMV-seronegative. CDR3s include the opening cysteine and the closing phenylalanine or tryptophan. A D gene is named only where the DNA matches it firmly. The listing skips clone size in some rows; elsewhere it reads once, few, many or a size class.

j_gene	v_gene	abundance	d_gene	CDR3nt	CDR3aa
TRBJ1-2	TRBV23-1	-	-	TGCGCCAGCAGTAGGCGAGGGCGGGGGGACTATGGCTACACCTTC	CASSRRGRGDYGYTF
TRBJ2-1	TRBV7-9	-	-	TGTGCCAGCAGCTTCGGACAGAGACCCTACAATGAGCAGTTCTTC	CASSFGQRPYNEQFF
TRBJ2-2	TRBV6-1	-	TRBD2	TGTGCCAGCAGTGCAACTAGCGTGGGGGAGCTGTTTTTT	CASSATSVGELFF
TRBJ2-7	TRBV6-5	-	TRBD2	TGTGCCAGCAGTTACGCTAGCGGGAGCACAGCCTACGAGCAGTACTTC	CASSYASGSTAYEQYF
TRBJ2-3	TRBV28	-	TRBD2	TGTGCCAGCAGCTCGGGACTAAGCACAGATACGCAGTATTTT	CASSSGLSTDTQYF
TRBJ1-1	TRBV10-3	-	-	TGTGCCATCAGGGTAGAATATGTGGCTGAAGCTTTCTTT	CAIRVEYVAEAFF
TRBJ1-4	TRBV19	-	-	TGTGCCAGTAGTATCCGCGGGGGTAATGCTAATGAAAAACTGTTTTTT	CASSIRGGNANEKLFF
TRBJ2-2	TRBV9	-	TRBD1	TGTGCCGTGTGGACAGGGGAGAACACCGGGGAGCTGTTTTTT	CAVWTGENTGELFF
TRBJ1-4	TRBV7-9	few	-	TGTGCCAGCACCCTTGACAGGCGTGATGAAAAACTGTTTTTT	CASTLDRRDEKLFF
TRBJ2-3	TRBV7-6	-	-	TGTGCCAGCAGGAGTAACACAGATACGCAGTATTTT	CASRSNTDTQYF
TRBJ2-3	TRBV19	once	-	TGTGCCAGTAGTTCCGGGACTCTCTACACAGATACGCAGTATTTT	CASSSGTLYTDTQYF
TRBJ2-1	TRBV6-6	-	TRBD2	TGTGCCAGCAGGGGGACTAGCGGGGGAATCAATGAGCAGTTCTTC	CASRGTSGGINEQFF
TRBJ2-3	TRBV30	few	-	TGTGCCTGGGCCGAAGGGACTAGCACAGATACGCAGTATTTT	CAWAEGTSTDTQYF
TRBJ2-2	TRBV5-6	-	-	TGTGCCAGCAGCTTTAAAGGCAGGGGCCGAAACGGGGAGCTGTTTTTT	CASSFKGRGRNGELFF
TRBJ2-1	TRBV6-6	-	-	TGTGCCAGCAGTTACTCCGGAGGGCCTTTTAACAATGAGCAGTTCTTC	CASSYSGGPFNNEQFF
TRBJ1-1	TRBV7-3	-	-	TGTGCCAGCAGCCGCAAAACTCTACAGGGTTGGAGCACTGAAGCTTTCTTT	CASSRKTLQGWSTEAFF
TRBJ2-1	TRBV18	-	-	TGTGCCAGCTCACCACTGGAGGGTAGGACCGTTGCGGGTGAGCAGTTCTTC	CASSPLEGRTVAGEQFF
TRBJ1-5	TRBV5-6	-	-	TGTGCCAGCAGCCTCACGCGTAATCAGCCCCAGCATTTT	CASSLTRNQPQHF
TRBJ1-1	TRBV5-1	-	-	TGCGCCAGCAGCTTGGTAAGGGGGTCGAACACTGAAGCTTTCTTT	CASSLVRGSNTEAFF
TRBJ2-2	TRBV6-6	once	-	TGTGCCAGCAGTTACTCGACCGGACAGAGCACCGGGGAGCTGTTTTTT	CASSYSTGQSTGELFF
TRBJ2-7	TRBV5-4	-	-	TGTGCCAGCAGCTTGAAATCTAGCGCACGGACCTACGAGCAGTACTTC	CASSLKSSARTYEQYF
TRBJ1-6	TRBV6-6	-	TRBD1	TGTGCCAGCAGTACTCAGGGGGGCAATTCACCCCTCCACTTT	CASSTQGGNSPLHF
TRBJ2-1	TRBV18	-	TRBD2	TGTGCCAGCTCACCGCCCCTAGCGGGAGGGAATGAGCAGTTCTTC	CASSPPLAGGNEQFF
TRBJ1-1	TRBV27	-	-	TGTGCCAGCAGTTTAGGGCTGGGGGCAAGCACTGAAGCTTTCTTT	CASSLGLGASTEAFF
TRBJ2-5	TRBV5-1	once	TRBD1	TGCGCCAGCAGTGATGCCGGGACAGGGTCAACCGAGACCCAGTACTTC	CASSDAGTGSTETQYF
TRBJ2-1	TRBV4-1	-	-	TGCGCCAGCAGCCAATCAGGAGGCAGAAAGGTCTACAATGAGCAGTTCTTC	CASSQSGGRKVYNEQFF
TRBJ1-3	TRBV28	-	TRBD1	TGTGCCAGCAGTAGGACAGGGTTAGTCACCATATATTTT	CASSRTGLVTIYF
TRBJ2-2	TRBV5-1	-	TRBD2	TGCGCCAGCAGCTTGGCTAGCGGGGCTTCGAACACCGGGGAGCTGTTTTTT	CASSLASGASNTGELFF
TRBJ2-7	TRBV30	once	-	TGTGCCTGGAGCCTATTGGCAGGGGCCTACGAGCAGTACTTC	CAWSLLAGAYEQYF
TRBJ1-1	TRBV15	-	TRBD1	TGTGCCACCAGCGGCAGGGGGCAGGGCACTGAAGCTTTCTTT	CATSGRGQGTEAFF
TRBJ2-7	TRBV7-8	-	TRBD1	TGTGCCAGCAGCTCCACAGGGGGCTCTATAGGCGGTTACGAGCAGTACTTC	CASSSTGGSIGGYEQYF
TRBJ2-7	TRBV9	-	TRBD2	TGTGCCAGCAGCTCGAGCGGGGGGGGTGGGGACGAGCAGTACTTC	CASSSSGGGGDEQYF
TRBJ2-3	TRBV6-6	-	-	TGTGCCAGCGCCTTGTTTTTGTCTCCATCCTCGGGTACGCAGTATTTT	CASALFLSPSSGTQYF
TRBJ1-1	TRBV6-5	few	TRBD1	TGTGCCAGCAGTCGCTCCAGGGGGCTTAACACTGAAGCTTTCTTT	CASSRSRGLNTEAFF
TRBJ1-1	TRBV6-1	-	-	TGTGCCGCAAGGCGGGGTGTGAACACTGAAGCTTTCTTT	CAARRGVNTEAFF
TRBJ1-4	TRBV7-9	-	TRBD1	TGTTCCAGCAGCCCTAGCCGGACAGGGAAAAATGAAAAACTGTTTTTT	CSSSPSRTGKNEKLFF
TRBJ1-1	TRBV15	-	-	TGTGCCACCTCCTTGCGGGGCGGAAGTAACACTGAAGCTTTCTTT	CATSLRGGSNTEAFF